Listed here are 4 T cell receptor beta chains from one sample, sequenced in a study of PD-1 blockade in classical Hodgkin lymphoma (dated by TCRdb to the early 2020s). The method was the immunoSEQ multiplex PCR assay. Here the immuneACCESS table is served through TCRdb, limited to in-frame sequences with V and J called. Missing clones are a known gap in these copies; in checked studies unresolved V genes cover under half, and the rest lacks a known reason. The sample table shows some 4,500 clones, and 67% are seen once. 25% to 30% of the sample is held by the ten biggest clonotypes. The sample's time point label is to be understood as: cycle 4 day 1 (C4D1), after more than five weeks of nivolumab. All trial patients had relapsed after autologous stem cell transplantation, with cohorts A, B and C differing in prior brentuximab vedotin exposure. The sample was peripheral blood mononuclear cells (PBMCs), taken before the fourth cycle of nivolumab. These receptors all come from a human donor with classical Hodgkin lymphoma.

V is TRBV9 and J is TRBJ2-5, with 7 bases identical to TRBD2. This CDR3 contains 15 residues. Germline CDR1 SGDLS, CDR2 YYNGEE. The J segment lost 2 bases and the V segment lost 0 bases, leaving 4 bases of the junction unmatched. CDR3 DNA sequence: TGTGCCAGCAGCGTAGTCCCGGGGGGTCAAGAGACCCAGTACTTC. Protein product: CASSVVPGGQETQYF.

This clone was observed once. This rearrangement joins TRBV29-1 to TRBJ2-1; 8 nucleotides agree with TRBD2. The CDR3 is made up of 15 amino acids. The V gene end was trimmed by 6 bases and the J gene end by 3 bases; junction bases not matched to a gene: 10. The germline CDR1 and CDR2 sequences are SQVTM and ANQGSEA. The CDR3 DNA reads as TGCAGCGTCCACGGGGGGCGGGAGGTCTACAATGAGCAGTTCTTC. Its protein is CSVHGGREVYNEQFF.

The chain carries TRBV7-9 and TRBJ2-1; D uncertain. Germline assignment: CDR1 SEHNR and CDR2 FQNEAQ (reference sequence). The V end lost 6 bases, the J end lost 3 bases, and 6 bases lay between the germline ends. CDR3 length: 12 residues. The CDR3 reads CASSFNYNEQFF. CDR3 sequence (DNA): TGTGCCAGCAGTTTCAACTACAATGAGCAGTTCTTC.

The chain is built from TRBV7-6 and TRBJ2-1, with 8 bases that match TRBD1. The J segment lost 6 bases and the V segment lost 4 bases, leaving 8 bases of the junction unmatched. CDR3 length equals 15 residues. Germline-derived CDR1 and CDR2 are SGHVS and FNYEAQ. CDR3 amino acids: CASSSGQGYGNEQFF. The DNA for the CDR3 is TGTGCCAGCAGCTCCGGACAGGGTTACGGCAATGAGCAGTTCTTC.